This TCR beta chain appears in the sequencing data of a study of cytotoxic CD8 clonotypes in ibrutinib-treated CLL. Germline CDR1 reads SGHDN; CDR2 reads FVKESK. CDR3 length: 11 residues. A word on this clone: Mismatch with germline at one junction end may stem from a read error.

The table came from immunoSEQ multiplex PCR; TCRdb's copy has only in-frame clones and leaves some out. Among 130,000 or so clones listed, approximately 80% were seen once. Sample: PBMCs, taken after 12 months of ibrutinib treatment. The source is a human donor with chronic lymphocytic leukemia. The J gene is TRBJ1-5, the V gene TRBV14, with D hard to call. The CDR3 DNA sequence: TGTGCCAGCAGCCAGGTTCAGGCCCAGCATTTT. This encodes CASSQVQAQHF.